A selection of T cell receptor beta chains follows, all from one sample in a study of beta chain features in type 1 diabetes. Profiling relied on immunoSEQ multiplex PCR, and the TCRdb table lists in-frame clones only, not all of them. The sample has a few hundred thousand clones, 8.5% to 10% seen once. Sample: central memory CD4+ T cells from blood. The receptor source for this set is a man younger than 40 with type 1 diabetes. The CDR3 runs from the conserved cysteine through the conserved F or W. Each record gives: CDR3 DNA, CDR3 protein, clone size, D gene, J gene, V gene. The D gene is left open where the match is weak. A clone size is listed for some rows: how often the clone was seen (once, few, many), or a class if it is expanded.

cdr3_nt: TGTGCCACCGACAATAGGGTAGGAAACACCATATATTTT; cdr3_aa: CATDNRVGNTIYF; clone_size: -; d_call: -; j_call: TRBJ1-3; v_call: TRBV28
cdr3_nt: TGTGCCAGCTCCAGCTATATGGCTCAGCCCCAGCATTTT; cdr3_aa: CASSSYMAQPQHF; clone_size: -; d_call: -; j_call: TRBJ1-5; v_call: TRBV11-2
cdr3_nt: TGTGCCAGCAGCTTAGGAGTCCTTAAAGAGACCCAGTACTTC; cdr3_aa: CASSLGVLKETQYF; clone_size: -; d_call: -; j_call: TRBJ2-5; v_call: TRBV7-6
cdr3_nt: TGTGCCAGCAGCCGCCCTTTCGGGACTAGCGGTTACAATGAGCAGTTCTTC; cdr3_aa: CASSRPFGTSGYNEQFF; clone_size: -; d_call: TRBD2; j_call: TRBJ2-1; v_call: TRBV7-2
cdr3_nt: TGTGCCAGCAGCTTAAACTCGGGACTAGCGGGAGGTGCGTTCTTC; cdr3_aa: CASSLNSGLAGGAFF; clone_size: -; d_call: TRBD2; j_call: TRBJ2-1; v_call: TRBV7-3
cdr3_nt: TGTGCCAGCAGCTCCAGACAGGGGGACGGGGAGCTGTTTTTT; cdr3_aa: CASSSRQGDGELFF; clone_size: few; d_call: TRBD1; j_call: TRBJ2-2; v_call: TRBV7-9
cdr3_nt: TGTGCCAGCAGTCACAGGGGGGCCCACTACGAGCAGTACTTC; cdr3_aa: CASSHRGAHYEQYF; clone_size: many; d_call: TRBD1; j_call: TRBJ2-7; v_call: TRBV27
cdr3_nt: TGTGCCAGCAGCTTAGCGACAGGATGGGGACTAGCAGGCTCCTACGAGCAGTACTTC; cdr3_aa: CASSLATGWGLAGSYEQYF; clone_size: few; d_call: TRBD2; j_call: TRBJ2-7; v_call: TRBV7-8
cdr3_nt: TGTGCCAGCACACCGCCGGCAGGGACTATCTACGAGCAGTACTTC; cdr3_aa: CASTPPAGTIYEQYF; clone_size: -; d_call: TRBD2; j_call: TRBJ2-7; v_call: TRBV28
cdr3_nt: TGTGCCAGCAGCTTGGATTTTGGGGGATCCGGAGAGCAGTTCTTC; cdr3_aa: CASSLDFGGSGEQFF; clone_size: many; d_call: -; j_call: TRBJ2-1; v_call: TRBV5-4
cdr3_nt: TGTGCCAGCAGTTTATTTGGAGAATATGGCTACACCTTC; cdr3_aa: CASSLFGEYGYTF; clone_size: many; d_call: -; j_call: TRBJ1-2; v_call: TRBV28
cdr3_nt: TGTGCCAGCAGCCGAGGGGTCGGGGACGAGCAGTACTTC; cdr3_aa: CASSRGVGDEQYF; clone_size: many; d_call: -; j_call: TRBJ2-7; v_call: TRBV11-2
cdr3_nt: TGTGCCAGCAACCGACTAGCGGGAGGGGGGGACGAGCAGTACTTC; cdr3_aa: CASNRLAGGGDEQYF; clone_size: -; d_call: TRBD2; j_call: TRBJ2-7; v_call: TRBV7-2
cdr3_nt: TGTGCCAGCAGTTTAGGGACAGGGGATGGCTACACCTTC; cdr3_aa: CASSLGTGDGYTF; clone_size: -; d_call: TRBD1; j_call: TRBJ1-2; v_call: TRBV6-5
cdr3_nt: TGTGCCAGCAGCTTATACGCCAGGAATGAGCAGTTCTTC; cdr3_aa: CASSLYARNEQFF; clone_size: many; d_call: -; j_call: TRBJ2-1; v_call: TRBV7-2
cdr3_nt: TGTGCCAGTAGTATACGAGGGGGCCACCAAGAGACCCAGTACTTC; cdr3_aa: CASSIRGGHQETQYF; clone_size: -; d_call: TRBD1; j_call: TRBJ2-5; v_call: TRBV19